A single sample gave rise to the 21 T cell receptor beta chains below, sequenced in a study of cytomegalovirus exposure and HLA in healthy donors. Data came from immunoSEQ multiplex PCR; TCRdb stores just in-frame clones and leaves some out. This sample has approximately 110,000 clones; around 83% occur once, and the top ten carry 4%. The sequenced sample was PBMCs. The receptors come from a woman younger than 30 in good health and CMV-seropositive.

The chain combines TRBV19 with TRBJ1-1, with D uncertain. Germline V gene sequence: CDR1 LNHDA, CDR2 SQIVND (reference sequence). The CDR3 is 14 amino acids. Between the trimmed V and J ends, which lost 3 bases and 3 bases, there was a span of 11 bases. The DNA of the CDR3 is TGTGCCAGTAGTATTGGATACCGGGACACTGAAGCTTTCTTT. Amino acids: CASSIGYRDTEAFF. Variable domain in full (rest from reference TRBV19 and TRBJ1-1): DGGITQSPKYLFRKEGQNVTLSCEQNLNHDAMYWYRQDPGQGLRLIYYSQIVNDFQKGDIAEGYSVSREKKESFPLTVTSAQKNPTAFYLCASSIGYRDTEAFFGQGTRLTVV.

This chain links TRBV7-2 with TRBJ2-7; a weak D match, TRBD1 (6 bases). The length of the CDR3 is 15 residues. Germline values: CDR1 SGHTA, CDR2 FQGNSA. Trimming pared 5 bases from V and 0 bases from J, leaving 14 bases between. CDR3 sequence (DNA): TGTGCCAGCAGCCTACAGGGAAAGTTCTCCTACGAGCAGTACTTC. It specifies CASSLQGKFSYEQYF.

DNA for the CDR3: TGTGCCAGCAGTCTTATCTGGGGGGGCCCCACAGATACGCAGTATTTT. This codes for CASSLIWGGPTDTQYF. The chain combines TRBV25-1 with TRBJ2-3, with a weak D call TRBD2 (7 bases). CDR1 is MGHDK and CDR2 is SYGVNS in the germline V gene. CDR3 length equals 16 residues. V gave up 5 bases and J gave up 2 bases, with 17 bases separating them.

The genes are TRBV28 and TRBJ1-1, with TRBD1 matching 7 bases. Per germline, CDR1 MDHEN and CDR2 SYDVKM. The CDR3 is made up of 14 amino acids. V lost 5 bases and J lost 3; bases outside the gene matches: 6. In DNA form, the CDR3 reads TGTGCCAGCAGTCCGCTGGGACAGTACACTGAAGCTTTCTTT. This encodes CASSPLGQYTEAFF.

The V and J genes are TRBV9 and TRBJ2-2, with 8 positions matching TRBD1. V dropped 3 bases and J dropped 6; count of bases not matched to a gene: 4. Germline V gene data show CDR1 as SGDLS and CDR2 as YYNGEE. The CDR3 is 14 residues long. The CDR3 is CASSASGGPGELFF. CDR3 DNA sequence: TGTGCCAGCAGCGCCTCAGGGGGCCCCGGGGAGCTGTTTTTT.

The genes are TRBV28 and TRBJ1-4; D call uncertain. Per germline, CDR1 MDHEN and CDR2 SYDVKM. The CDR3 extends over 13 amino acids. Trimming took 7 bases from V and 4 from J, leaving 10 bases between them. The CDR3 DNA sequence: TGTGCCAGCACCACCAGTCTTAATGAAAAACTGTTTTTT. It specifies CASTTSLNEKLFF. The full variable domain, rest sourced from reference TRBV28 and TRBJ1-4, is DVKVTQSSRYLVKRTGEKVFLECVQDMDHENMFWYRQDPGLGLRLIYFSYDVKMKEKGDIPEGYSVSREKKERFSLILESASTNQTSMYLCASTTSLNEKLFFGSGTQLSVL.

The chain uses TRBV5-1 and TRBJ2-7, with 8 bases lining up with TRBD1. The CDR3 is 14 residues long. V was pared by 7 bases and J by 5 bases, with 11 bases of the junction left unmatched. Germline assignment: CDR1 SGHRS and CDR2 YFSETQ. This chain's CDR3 is CASRLGQALHEQYF. CDR3 in DNA: TGCGCCAGCCGATTGGGACAGGCCCTCCACGAGCAGTACTTC.

As for this clone: Compared with germline, one end of the junction differs, possibly owing to a read error. Other DNA sequences in this sample translate to the same CDR3. The chain recombines TRBV7-7 with TRBJ2-7; 8 nucleotides align to TRBD1. Germline CDR1 is SSHAT and CDR2 is FNYEAQ (reference sequence). CDR3 length: 13 residues. In DNA, the CDR3 is TGTGCTAGCAGCCCGGGGACAGGCTACGAGCAGTACTTC. It yields the protein CASSPGTGYEQYF.

The chain has TRBV28 and TRBJ1-4, with D hard to call. Germline V CDR1 and CDR2: MDHEN, SYDVKM. The length of the CDR3 is 13 residues. Trimming pared 7 bases from V and 4 bases from J, leaving 10 bases between. The CDR3 loop is CASKVGFNEKLFF. CDR3 sequence (DNA): TGTGCCAGCAAGGTCGGGTTTAATGAAAAACTGTTTTTT.

This chain uses TRBV19 with TRBJ1-2, with D maybe TRBD1 (5 bases). Trimming took 3 bases from V and 6 from J, leaving 17 bases between them. Per germline, CDR1 LNHDA and CDR2 SQIVND (reference sequence). The CDR3 consists of 15 residues. The CDR3 nucleotides are TGTGCCAGTAGTATCAAAACTGGGGGGAGAAATGGCTACACCTTC. This encodes CASSIKTGGRNGYTF.

This rearrangement joins TRBV11-3 to TRBJ2-7, with 7 bases fitting TRBD1. Germline values: CDR1 SGHNT, CDR2 YENEEA. This CDR3 contains 16 residues. Trimming took 2 bases from V and 8 from J; bases not matched to a gene: 15. CDR3 DNA: TGTGCCAGCAGCTTAAGAACAGGGGTGCCGACTATAAAGCAGTACTTC. Its translation is CASSLRTGVPTIKQYF.

The table lists this clone with a few counts. This specimen includes other DNA sequences encoding the same CDR3. This rearrangement joins TRBV19 to TRBJ1-2; possible D gene TRBD1, 6 bases. Trimming took 6 bases from V and 4 from J, leaving 12 bases between them. CDR3 length: 13 amino acids. In germline, CDR1 is LNHDA, CDR2 SQIVND (reference sequence). This CDR3 is CASSETGGYGYTF. The DNA of the CDR3 is TGTGCCAGTAGCGAGACAGGAGGCTATGGCTACACCTTC.

V is TRBV9 and J is TRBJ2-1; 9 nucleotides align to TRBD2. The length of the CDR3 is 18 residues. Germline assignment: CDR1 SGDLS and CDR2 YYNGEE. Trimming cost V 3 bases and J 0 bases; bases outside gene matches: 10. CDR3 DNA: TGTGCCAGCAGCGCACCATTACTAGCGGGCACCTCCTACAATGAGCAGTTCTTC. It codes for CASSAPLLAGTSYNEQFF.

The V gene is TRBV25-1, the J gene TRBJ1-3; 9 bases agree with TRBD1. This CDR3 comprises 15 residues. Germline trimming cut 8 bases from V and 4 bases from J; bases unmatched to any gene: 9. In germline, CDR1 is MGHDK, CDR2 SYGVNS. CDR3 DNA: TGTGCCAGCTCGAAACAGGGGGCGCCGGGAAACACCATATATTTT. Translating it yields CASSKQGAPGNTIYF.

The chain carries TRBV10-3 and TRBJ1-3; 7 bases map to TRBD1. Germline values: CDR1 ENHRY, CDR2 SYGVKD. The CDR3 spans 15 residues. Trimming cost V 8 bases and J 2 bases; bases outside gene matches: 9. The CDR3: CAIANQGEAGNTIYF. The CDR3 DNA sequence: TGTGCCATCGCAAATCAGGGGGAGGCTGGAAACACCATATATTTT.

The chain employs TRBV5-4 and TRBJ2-2, with unresolved D. This CDR3 has 13 amino acids. Trimming took off 0 bases at V and 5 bases at J, with 5 bases between the two ends. Per the germline V gene, CDR1 is SGHNT and CDR2 is YYREEE (reference sequence). The CDR3 sequence: CASSLGVTGELFF. CDR3 bases: TGTGCCAGCAGCTTGGGAGTTACCGGGGAGCTGTTTTTT. The whole variable domain, remainder taken from reference TRBV5-4 and TRBJ2-2, is ETGVTQSPTHLIKTRGQQVTLRCSSQSGHNTVSWYQQALGQGPQFIFQYYREEENGRGNFPPRFSGLQFPNYSSELNVNALELDDSALYLCASSLGVTGELFFGEGSRLTVL.

This clone appeared once. The chain combines TRBV19 with TRBJ2-2; 7 nucleotides line up with TRBD2. The V gene end was trimmed by 10 bases and the J gene end by 6 bases; junction bases not matched to a gene: 11. Germline V gene lookup returns CDR1 LNHDA and CDR2 SQIVND (reference sequence). This CDR3 region has 14 residues. The CDR3 loop is CATLSGVVAGELFF. In DNA, the CDR3 is TGTGCCACCTTAAGCGGGGTCGTGGCCGGGGAGCTGTTTTTT.

The chain has TRBV9 and TRBJ2-2; the match to TRBD2 covers 10 bases. Trimming removed 5 bases from V and 5 bases from J; junction bases left unmatched: 9. Germline CDR1 is SGDLS and CDR2 is YYNGEE. The CDR3 sequence is 16 residues long. For the CDR3, the DNA is TGTGCCAGCAGGCAGGGGGGGACTAGCGTGACCGGGGAGCTGTTTTTT. This codes for CASRQGGTSVTGELFF.

V and J are TRBV13 and TRBJ1-1, with 9 nucleotides matching TRBD1. Germline CDR1 PRHDT, CDR2 FYEKMQ (reference sequence). Trimming removed 6 bases from V and 0 bases from J; junction bases left unmatched: 8. The CDR3 covers 16 residues. The CDR3 nucleotides are TGTGCCAGCAGTTGGCGACAGGGGGGACTGAACACTGAAGCTTTCTTT. Residues: CASSWRQGGLNTEAFF.

This clone was picked up a small number of times. This chain connects TRBV9 to TRBJ1-5; 7 positions match TRBD1. The CDR3 extends over 14 amino acids. After removal of 0 bases from V and 7 bases from J, the junction contained 4 bases not matched to a gene. Germline lookup yields CDR1 SGDLS and CDR2 YYNGEE. In DNA form, the CDR3 reads TGTGCCAGCAGCGTAGACAGGGGAGAACAGCCCCAGCATTTT. This codes for CASSVDRGEQPQHF.

The V call is TRBV5-4, the J call TRBJ2-3, with 12 bases identical to TRBD2. The V segment lost 2 bases and the J segment 4 bases; nucleotides outside the gene matches: 2. Germline CDR1 is SGHNT and CDR2 is YYREEE (reference sequence). CDR3 length: 15 amino acids. The CDR3: CASSFGLAGPDTQYF. CDR3 nucleotides: TGTGCCAGCAGCTTCGGACTAGCGGGGCCAGATACGCAGTATTTT.